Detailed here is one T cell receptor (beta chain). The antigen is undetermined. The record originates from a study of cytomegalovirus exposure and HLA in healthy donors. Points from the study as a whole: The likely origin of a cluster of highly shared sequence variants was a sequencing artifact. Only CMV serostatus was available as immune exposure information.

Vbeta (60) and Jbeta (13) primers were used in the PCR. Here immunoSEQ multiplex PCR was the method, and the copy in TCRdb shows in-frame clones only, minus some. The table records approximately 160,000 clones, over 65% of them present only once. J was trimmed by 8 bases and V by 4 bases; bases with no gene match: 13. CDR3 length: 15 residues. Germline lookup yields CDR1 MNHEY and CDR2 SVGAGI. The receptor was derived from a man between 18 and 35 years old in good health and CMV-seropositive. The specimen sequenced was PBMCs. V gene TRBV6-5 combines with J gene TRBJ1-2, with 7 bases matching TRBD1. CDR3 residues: CASSFLVHRGLGYTF. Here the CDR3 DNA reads TGTGCCAGCAGTTTTCTGGTACACAGGGGTTTAGGCTACACCTTC.